The sequence of this T cell receptor (beta chain) was determined in a study of regulatory T cells in long-lasting Graves disease. This clonotype turned up a few times. Its target is not known. The CDR3 loop spans 16 amino acids. The V gene end was trimmed by 2 bases and the J gene end by 4 bases; junction bases not matched to a gene: 7. Germline V lookup: CDR1 SEHNR, CDR2 FQNEAQ (reference sequence). Libraries of TCR beta came from iRepertoire HTBI primers plus Arm-PCR of CDR3 regions. TCRdb fed the multiplex PCR reads into MiXCR, producing one record per CDR3 protein. The sample consists of about 420,000 distinct CDR3 sequences, about 16% of them appearing once. General study points: Persistent disease samples used TRBV28, TRBJ1-2 and TRBJ2-5 preferentially.

As for time point: newly diagnosed GD, antithyroid drugs for less than 3 months. PBMCs were the source of the RNA used for TCR sequencing. The patients included were those that came from an endocrinology department in Xi'an, China. These records were also assigned to another study, of T cells in Graves' hyperthyroidism and ophthalmopathy. This second study says: When the TCR CDR3 underwent first-round RT-PCR, the HTBI primer set was used. It was a median around seven months before onset that the model predicted ophthalmopathy.

This chain joins TRBV7-9 and TRBJ2-5; 10 bases line up with TRBD2. The TCR sequence derives from a young woman with Graves disease. The starting material was peripheral blood mononuclear cells (PBMCs), obtained at new diagnosis, from a patient treated with antithyroid drugs. Here the CDR3 reads CASSLLAGDSRETQYF. CDR3 nucleotides: TGTGCCAGCAGCTTACTAGCGGGAGATTCGCGAGAGACCCAGTACTTC.